These 19 T cell receptor beta chains came from one sample sequenced in a study of T-cell reconstitution after alpha-beta-depleted transplantation in children. Unique molecular identifiers were built into the TCRbeta library. TCRdb independently ran MiXCR on the PCR reads; one entry per CDR3 protein. The top ten clones hold 13% of a sample with about 200,000 distinct CDR3 sequences, 13% to 15% of them seen once. The material sequenced was PBMCs from the stem cell graft donor, taken from the stem cell graft. The receptors shown here come from a human donor who donated a stem cell graft to a child with acute lymphoblastic leukemia.

The gene calls are TRBV28 and TRBJ2-1; 12 nucleotides agree with TRBD2. The germline CDR1 and CDR2 sequences are MDHEN and SYDVKM. Trimming at V came to 8 bases and at J to 5 bases, leaving 7 bases not matched to a gene. This CDR3 has 15 amino acids. CDR3 in DNA: TGTGCCAGCGTCGGGACTAGCGGGTCAAACAATGAGCAGTTCTTC. It yields the protein CASVGTSGSNNEQFF.

The V call is TRBV14, the J call TRBJ1-4; TRBD1 is a possible D gene (6 bases). Trimming removed 4 bases at V and 5 bases at J, with 14 bases between. There are 15 residues in the CDR3. Germline loops: CDR1 SGHDN, CDR2 FVKESK. CDR3 DNA: TGTGCCAGCAGCCCTACACCGGACAGAAATGAAAAACTGTTTTTT. Translated: CASSPTPDRNEKLFF.

This clonotype has a count of ten or more. The V call is TRBV12-3 or TRBV12-4, the J call TRBJ2-1; D is unresolved. The CDR3 sequence is 14 residues long. The V and J ends lost 5 bases and 2 bases respectively, with 10 bases between them. DNA of the CDR3: TGTGCCAGCAGTGAAGATCCGACCTACAATGAGCAGTTCTTC. This encodes CASSEDPTYNEQFF.

The V gene is TRBV28, the J gene TRBJ2-7, with D tentatively TRBD1 or TRBD2 (7 bases each). Germline V gives CDR1 MDHEN, CDR2 SYDVKM. The V and J ends lost 3 bases and 3 bases respectively, with 15 bases between them. This CDR3 is 15 amino acids long. As DNA, the CDR3 is TGTGCCAGCAGTTTCGGGGGGACAGTGTACTACGAGCAGTACTTC. This sequence encodes CASSFGGTVYYEQYF. Drawing the rest from reference TRBV28 and TRBJ2-7, the complete variable domain is DVKVTQSSRYLVKRTGEKVFLECVQDMDHENMFWYRQDPGLGLRLIYFSYDVKMKEKGDIPEGYSVSREKKERFSLILESASTNQTSMYLCASSFGGTVYYEQYFGPGTRLTVT.

This clonotype showed up just a few times. The rearrangement uses TRBV10-3 and TRBJ2-7, with D possibly matching TRBD2 (6 bases). Trimming cost V 3 bases and J 0 bases, with 18 bases left between them. Germline CDR1 reads ENHRY; CDR2 reads SYGVKD. The CDR3 runs 17 residues. CDR3 nucleotides: TGTGCCATCAGTGAAGTCGCGAGCGGGTCTAGCTCCTACGAGCAGTACTTC. As protein: CAISEVASGSSSYEQYF.

This clonotype has a count of ten or more. V usage is TRBV5-1 and J usage is TRBJ1-5; 8 bases map to TRBD1. Per germline, CDR1 SGHRS and CDR2 YFSETQ. CDR3 size: 15 residues. The trim removed 4 bases at V and 3 bases at J, leaving 6 bases unmatched. DNA of the CDR3: TGCGCCAGCAGCACTGGGACAGGCGACAATCAGCCCCAGCATTTT. Protein: CASSTGTGDNQPQHF.

The table lists this clonotype with many counts. V and J are TRBV4-1 and TRBJ2-1; TRBD2 matches 12 bases. The CDR3 runs to 19 residues. V lost 7 bases, J lost 1 base, and 14 bases stayed unmatched. Germline CDR1 is MGHRA and CDR2 is YSYEKL. The CDR3 sequence is CASKKRRLAGGPSYNEQFF. CDR3 coding DNA: TGCGCCAGCAAAAAGAGGCGGCTAGCGGGAGGGCCTTCCTACAATGAGCAGTTCTTC.

This clonotype was found many times. This chain links TRBV12-3 or TRBV12-4 with TRBJ2-6; D is undetermined. Trimming left V 6 bases short and J 0 bases short, with 9 bases between. The CDR3 runs to 15 residues. DNA of the CDR3: TGTGCCAGCAGATCTGGCAGCTCTGGGGCCAACGTCCTGACTTTC. Translation gives CASRSGSSGANVLTF.

This clonotype was observed at least ten times. V is TRBV28 and J is TRBJ2-1, with 8 bases fitting TRBD1. The CDR3 covers 14 residues. V shed 5 bases and J 6 bases; nucleotides not matched to a gene: 6. The germline CDR1 and CDR2 sequences are MDHEN and SYDVKM. CDR3 protein: CASSLHTGGNEQFF. The DNA of the CDR3 is TGTGCCAGCAGTCTACACACAGGGGGCAATGAGCAGTTCTTC.

V is TRBV5-1 and J is TRBJ2-1, with D perhaps TRBD1 or TRBD2 (5 bases each). The V and J ends lost 1 base and 3 bases respectively, with 11 bases between them. Germline assignment: CDR1 SGHRS and CDR2 YFSETQ. This CDR3 is built from 15 residues. The CDR3 DNA reads as TGCGCCAGCAGCTTGAATGGGGGTGACTACAATGAGCAGTTCTTC. Translating it yields CASSLNGGDYNEQFF.

With regard to this clonotype: One end of the junction fails to match germline, which may point to a read error. CDR3 coding DNA: TGTGCCAGCAGGGGCTCTGGGGCCAACGGCCTGACTTTC. This translates into CASRGSGANGLTF. V is TRBV12-3 or TRBV12-4 and J is TRBJ2-6, with a tentative D call TRBD1 (5 bases). This CDR3 region has 13 residues.

This clonotype was observed at least ten times. The V gene is TRBV20-1, the J gene TRBJ1-5, with D possibly matching TRBD1 (5 bases). The CDR3 has 15 residues. Germline V gene lookup returns CDR1 DFQATT and CDR2 SNEGSKA (reference sequence). Trimming removed 1 base at V and 1 base at J, with 11 bases between. The CDR3 loop reads CSARGGEGSNQPQHF. The CDR3, as DNA: TGCAGTGCTAGAGGAGGGGAAGGAAGCAATCAGCCCCAGCATTTT.

The sample holds many counts of this clonotype. The rearrangement links TRBV5-4 to TRBJ2-1, with D perhaps being TRBD1 or TRBD2 (5 bases each). In germline, CDR1 is SGHNT, CDR2 YYREEE (reference sequence). This CDR3 spans 17 amino acids. The V end lost 5 bases, the J end lost 5 bases, and 23 bases lay between the germline ends. CDR3 residues: CASSLDPGTAKNNEQFF. CDR3 nucleotides: TGTGCCAGCAGTCTTGACCCCGGGACGGCCAAGAACAATGAGCAGTTCTTC.

This clonotype was observed many times. The CDR3: CASSLEATYTEAFF. As DNA, the CDR3 is TGCGCCAGCAGCTTGGAGGCCACCTACACTGAAGCTTTCTTT. The chain recombines TRBV5-1 with TRBJ1-1, with unresolved D. V was shortened by 0 bases and J by 3 bases, with 9 bases between the two germline ends. This CDR3 is built from 14 residues. Germline CDR1 is SGHRS and CDR2 is YFSETQ.

Many counts were recorded for this clonotype. This sequence joins TRBV7-9 and TRBJ2-3, with D possibly called TRBD1 or TRBD2 (5 bases each). The CDR3 length is 14 residues. V gave up 2 bases and J gave up 4 bases, with 10 bases separating them. Germline lookup yields CDR1 SEHNR and CDR2 FQNEAQ (reference sequence). CDR3 DNA sequence: TGTGCCAGCAGCTTATCTGAGGGACCAGATACGCAGTATTTT. Its protein product is CASSLSEGPDTQYF.

CDR3 in DNA: TGTGCCAGCAGCAAGGCAGGGCGGAACGACCCTTACTTC. It codes for CASSKAGRNDPYF. The chain combines TRBV21-1 with TRBJ2-5; the table's D gene call, TRBD1, was not cross checked with the DNA. TRBV21-1 is annotated as a pseudogene. The CDR3 loop spans 13 amino acids.

CDR3 coding DNA: TGTGCCAGCAGCTTAGCGTGGGCGAGCGGGAGGGCCGAGTCCTACAATGAGCAGTTCTTC. Its protein is CASSLAWASGRAESYNEQFF. This chain uses TRBV7-8 with TRBJ2-1, with 10 bases matching TRBD2. J was trimmed by 1 base and V by 0 bases; bases with no gene match: 12. Germline loops: CDR1 SGHVS, CDR2 FQNEAQ. This CDR3 is built from 20 residues.

This clonotype was detected many times. This chain uses TRBV5-1 with TRBJ2-2, with 8 positions matching TRBD2. Per the germline V gene, CDR1 is SGHRS and CDR2 is YFSETQ. The trim removed 0 bases at V and 1 base at J, leaving 2 bases unmatched. CDR3 length: 16 residues. In DNA, the CDR3 is TGCGCCAGCAGCTTGGGAAGCGGGAGGAACACCGGGGAGCTGTTTTTT. The encoded protein is CASSLGSGRNTGELFF.

V gene TRBV15 combines with J gene TRBJ2-1; TRBD2 agrees at 11 bases. The CDR3 runs to 15 residues. The germline V gene encodes CDR1 LNHNV and CDR2 YYDKDF (reference sequence). J gave up 8 bases and V 1 base, and 4 bases lay outside the gene matches. DNA for the CDR3: TGTGCCACCAGCAGAGCTAGCGGGAGGCTCCATGAGCAGTTCTTC. As protein: CATSRASGRLHEQFF.